This T cell receptor beta chain was sequenced in a study of regulatory T cells in long-lasting Graves disease. This CDR3 contains 14 residues. V shed 3 bases and J shed 4 bases, with 10 bases lying between them. Germline V CDR1 and CDR2: MNHEY, SVGAGI. Time point denoted: newly diagnosed GD, antithyroid drugs for less than 3 months. Making the TCR library involved RNA that had been extracted from PBMCs. This clonotype came up many times. Libraries of TCR beta came from iRepertoire HTBI primers plus Arm-PCR of CDR3 regions. Using its own MiXCR run on the multiplex PCR reads, TCRdb lists one record per CDR3 protein. The table shows roughly 320,000 distinct CDR3 sequences, with approximately 15% occurring only once. These same records also appear under a second study, on T cells in Graves' hyperthyroidism and ophthalmopathy.

The receptor comes from a man in his forties or fifties with Graves disease. J is TRBJ2-1 and V is TRBV6-5; D is undetermined. Sequencing was performed on peripheral blood mononuclear cells (PBMCs), taken at new diagnosis, from a patient treated with antithyroid drugs. The CDR3: CASSYGVQYNEQFF. CDR3 bases: TGTGCCAGCAGTTATGGGGTCCAGTACAATGAGCAGTTCTTC.